The 22 T cell receptor beta chains in this list originate from one sample, sequenced in a study of PD-1 blockade in classical Hodgkin lymphoma. Each patient experienced a relapse that followed autologous stem cell transplantation, and brentuximab vedotin exposure varied. The table came from immunoSEQ multiplex PCR; TCRdb's copy has only in-frame clones and leaves some out. The data contain 37,000 or so clones, 85% to 90% of them singletons. Sequences were derived from peripheral blood mononuclear cells (PBMCs), sampled before the second cycle of nivolumab. These receptors were taken from a human donor with classical Hodgkin lymphoma.

CDR3 nucleotides: TGTGCCAGCAGCATGGACAGGGTGGAAACTGAAGCTTTCTTT. Translated, it gives CASSMDRVETEAFF. The chain is built from TRBV7-6 and TRBJ1-1; 8 bases are shared with TRBD1. Germline-derived CDR1 and CDR2 are SGHVS and FNYEAQ. The ends lost 5 bases at V and 5 bases at J; junction bases unmatched: 7. CDR3 length: 14 amino acids.

The CDR3 DNA follows: TGCGCCAGCAGCCAAGGACTAGCGGGAGTTAGAGAGACCCAGTACTTC. Protein: CASSQGLAGVRETQYF. The chain links TRBV4-1 to TRBJ2-5; 12 bases are a match to TRBD2. CDR1 and CDR2 (germline): MGHRA, YSYEKL. The J segment lost 4 bases and the V segment lost 1 base, leaving 4 bases of the junction unmatched. The CDR3 extends over 16 amino acids.

This clone was detected a few times. The V call is TRBV5-1, the J call TRBJ2-1, with D tentatively TRBD1 or TRBD2 (5 bases each). The V end was cut by 4 bases, the J end by 2 bases, with 10 bases between. Germline V lookup: CDR1 SGHRS, CDR2 YFSETQ. This CDR3 contains 14 residues. The CDR3 sequence is CASSIRDPYNEQFF. CDR3 DNA sequence: TGCGCCAGCAGCATCAGGGACCCCTACAATGAGCAGTTCTTC.

The rearrangement links TRBV2 to TRBJ2-3; 10 nucleotides match TRBD1. Unmatched junction bases numbered 5, after V lost 4 bases and J lost 1 base. This CDR3 spans 16 amino acids. Germline CDR1 reads SNHLY; CDR2 reads FYNNEI. For the CDR3, the DNA is TGTGCCAGCAGTGGTGACAGGGGGCTCGGCACAGATACGCAGTATTTT. Translating gives CASSGDRGLGTDTQYF.

The CDR3 DNA reads TGCGCCAGTTGTCAGGGGGACACCGGGGAGCTGTTTTTT. Translating it yields CASCQGDTGELFF. V and J are TRBV10-2 and TRBJ2-2; 7 nucleotides match TRBD1. CDR1 and CDR2 (germline): WSHSY, SAAADI. This CDR3 region has 13 residues. V lost 9 bases, J lost 3 bases, and 4 bases stayed unmatched.

This rearrangement joins TRBV10-3 to TRBJ2-7; D is unclear. The CDR3 sequence is 13 residues long. Germline V gene lookup returns CDR1 ENHRY and CDR2 SYGVKD. V shed 3 bases and J shed 1 base, with 7 bases lying between them. The CDR3 protein is CAISDRVSYEQYF. CDR3 sequence (DNA): TGTGCCATCAGTGATCGGGTATCCTACGAGCAGTACTTC.

The genes are TRBV7-9 and TRBJ2-3, with unresolved D. Germline lookup yields CDR1 SEHNR and CDR2 FQNEAQ (reference sequence). Trimming took 2 bases from V and 2 from J, leaving 8 bases between them. This CDR3 comprises 14 residues. CDR3 loop: CASSLTVPTDTQYF. The CDR3 coding sequence is TGTGCCAGCAGCTTAACTGTTCCCACAGATACGCAGTATTTT.

Only a few counts were recorded for this clone. J is TRBJ1-2 and V is TRBV6-6; D remains unclear. The ends were cut back, 2 bases at V and 4 bases at J, with 5 bases in the middle. In germline, CDR1 is MNHNY, CDR2 SVGAGI (reference sequence). This CDR3 has 12 amino acids. The CDR3 region has the DNA TGTGCCAGCAGTTACGATCGCTATGGCTACACCTTC. Protein sequence: CASSYDRYGYTF.

V and J are TRBV19 and TRBJ2-1; 12 bases are shared with TRBD2. The ends lost 0 bases at V and 4 bases at J; junction bases unmatched: 13. CDR1 and CDR2 from the germline V gene are LNHDA and SQIVND (reference sequence). The CDR3 has 20 residues. The CDR3 nucleotides are TGTGCCAGTAGTATAGATTCCCACTCACTAGCGGGAGGAAAGTACAATGAGCAGTTCTTC. This gives the protein CASSIDSHSLAGGKYNEQFF.

Turning to this clone: One end of the junction is discordant with germline, which a read error may explain. Here the CDR3 DNA reads TGTGCCAGCAGTTACTCGAAGGAAGCTAGCACGGTCGAGCAGTACTTC. Translating it yields CASSYSKEASTVEQYF. The J gene is TRBJ2-7, the V gene TRBV10-3; D may be TRBD2 (5 bases). CDR3 length: 16 amino acids. Germline CDR1 is ENHRY and CDR2 is SYGVKD.

The V call is TRBV6-6, the J call TRBJ2-5, with 9 bases lining up with TRBD1. The J call may be in error: the DNA end matches TRBJ2-7 better. Germline CDR1 is MNHNY and CDR2 is SVGAGI (reference sequence). The CDR3 sequence is 16 residues long. CDR3 in DNA: TGTGCCAGCTACCTGGCCCCGGGACAGGGCTCCTACGAGCAGTACTTC. Its translation: CASYLAPGQGSYEQYF.

Worth noting for this clone: Distinct nucleotide sequences in the sample also encode this CDR3. The genes are TRBV5-1 and TRBJ2-7; weak D call: TRBD1 (6 bases). V was shortened by 0 bases and J by 0 bases, with 10 bases between the two germline ends. This CDR3 contains 15 residues. Germline lookup yields CDR1 SGHRS and CDR2 YFSETQ. This chain's CDR3 is CASSLGAGDSYEQYF. CDR3 in DNA: TGCGCCAGCAGCTTGGGGGCAGGGGACTCCTACGAGCAGTACTTC.

This chain connects TRBV28 to TRBJ2-6, with TRBD1 identical over 12 bases. The CDR3 length is 18 residues. The germline gives CDR1 MDHEN, CDR2 SYDVKM. V shed 2 bases, J shed 2 bases, and the junction held 4 bases outside the gene matches. The CDR3 is CASSLPGQGATGANVLTF. The CDR3 DNA reads TGTGCCAGCAGTTTACCGGGACAGGGGGCGACTGGGGCCAACGTCCTGACTTTC.

The V and J genes are TRBV4-1 and TRBJ2-2; 8 nucleotides match TRBD1. The CDR3 runs to 17 residues. Looked up from germline, CDR1 is MGHRA and CDR2 is YSYEKL. The trim removed 4 bases at V and 4 bases at J, leaving 11 bases unmatched. The CDR3 reads CASSPTTGDPTTGELFF. In DNA, the CDR3 is TGCGCCAGCAGCCCAACGACAGGGGACCCGACCACCGGGGAGCTGTTTTTT.

This clone was recorded a few times. The chain employs TRBV5-4 and TRBJ2-1; the D gene is possibly TRBD2 (7 bases). The CDR3 is 18 residues long. Trimming cost V 0 bases and J 4 bases, with 20 bases left between them. In germline, CDR1 is SGHNT, CDR2 YYREEE (reference sequence). The CDR3, as DNA: TGTGCCAGCAGCTTGGCCGGGGGGCCGGGGGGTACATACAATGAGCAGTTCTTC. This encodes CASSLAGGPGGTYNEQFF.

The chain links TRBV7-8 to TRBJ2-7; possible D gene TRBD1, 6 bases. V was shortened by 5 bases and J by 2 bases, with 10 bases between the two germline ends. The length of the CDR3 is 13 residues. From germline, CDR1 is SGHVS and CDR2 FQNEAQ. The CDR3 region has the DNA TGTGCCAGCAGCCCCGGACAGACCTACGAGCAGTACTTC. It translates to CASSPGQTYEQYF.

V gene TRBV6-5 combines with J gene TRBJ2-7, with a weak D call TRBD2 (5 bases). The CDR3 is made up of 13 amino acids. CDR1 MNHEY and CDR2 SVGAGI come from the germline V gene. V lost 7 bases, J lost 10 bases, and 20 bases lay in between. The CDR3 here is CASKRQTSRVQYF. In DNA, the CDR3 is TGTGCCAGCAAAAGGCAGACATCGAGGGTCCAGTACTTC.

The chain is built from TRBV28 and TRBJ2-7, with D possibly being TRBD1 or TRBD2 (5 bases each). This CDR3 has 15 residues. The V end lost 3 bases, the J end lost 2 bases, and 14 bases lay between the germline ends. Germline-derived CDR1 and CDR2 are MDHEN and SYDVKM. The CDR3 region has the DNA TGTGCCAGCAGTTTGGGGGACGGGAAAACCTACGAGCAGTACTTC. Amino acid sequence: CASSLGDGKTYEQYF.

The genes are TRBV4-2 and TRBJ2-5; 11 bases fit TRBD2. Trimming took 3 bases from V and 5 from J; bases not matched to a gene: 14. The germline gives CDR1 LGHNA, CDR2 YNFKEQ. The CDR3 runs 18 residues. CDR3 nucleotides: TGTGCCAGCAGCCAGAGAGGGGCTAGCGGGGGGCCTTGGGAGACCCAGTACTTC. This sequence encodes CASSQRGASGGPWETQYF.

The rearrangement links TRBV5-1 to TRBJ2-3; 7 positions agree with TRBD2. Per the germline V gene, CDR1 is SGHRS and CDR2 is YFSETQ. With V trimmed by 5 bases and J by 3 bases, 9 bases remained unmatched. The CDR3 is 15 amino acids. CDR3 residues: CASRRTSDRTDTQYF. CDR3 DNA: TGCGCCAGCAGAAGAACTAGCGATCGGACAGATACGCAGTATTTT.

The genes are TRBV19 and TRBJ2-7; TRBD1 might be the D (6 bases). Germline V gene lookup returns CDR1 LNHDA and CDR2 SQIVND (reference sequence). The CDR3 has 13 amino acids. V lost 6 bases to trimming and J lost 1 base, with 10 bases between them. The CDR3 spells CASRDQGSYEQYF. CDR3 coding DNA: TGTGCCAGTAGGGACCAGGGGTCCTACGAGCAGTACTTC.

J is TRBJ2-3 and V is TRBV9, with 9 bases identical to TRBD2. Germline values: CDR1 SGDLS, CDR2 YYNGEE. The J segment lost 3 bases and the V segment lost 4 bases, leaving 15 bases of the junction unmatched. The CDR3 consists of 18 residues. The CDR3 here is CASSLEGSGSSRTDTQYF. The DNA for the CDR3 is TGTGCCAGCAGCCTCGAGGGTAGCGGGAGCAGTAGGACAGATACGCAGTATTTT.